This TCR beta chain was found in a study of shared clonotypes between healthy human individuals. Study in general: Serving as donors were two women and a few men, whose ages spanned 18 to 49. Study conclusions and caveats: In this cohort, only blood was sampled, and tissue repertoires likely differ. The four-donor shared clonotypes exceeded non-shared clonotypes in generation probability, with non-shared ones scoring lower.

Trimming removed 8 bases from V and 8 bases from J, with 15 bases in between. Germline V gene data show CDR1 as MNHEY and CDR2 as SMNVEV (reference sequence). The CDR3 has 13 amino acids. CD45RO-negative CD8 cells positively selected for CCR7 made up the naive population, which excluded terminally differentiated effector memory CD45RA+ cells. Note on this clone: The target antigen is unknown.

Sorted subsets were amplified in replicate PCRs using 200 ng DNA, approximately 30,000 T cell genomes. Clones were read by immunoSEQ multiplex PCR, and TCRdb kept only the in-frame ones, dropping some. The table shows hundreds of thousands of clones, with 85% to 95% occurring only once. The chain employs TRBV27 and TRBJ1-4; D is undetermined. Sequenced: naive CD8+ T cells sorted from blood. This clonotype was obtained from a man aged 30 to 39 in good health. The CDR3 sequence: CASAEGFREKLFF. In DNA, the CDR3 is TGTGCCAGCGCGGAGGGCTTTCGGGAAAAACTGTTTTTT.